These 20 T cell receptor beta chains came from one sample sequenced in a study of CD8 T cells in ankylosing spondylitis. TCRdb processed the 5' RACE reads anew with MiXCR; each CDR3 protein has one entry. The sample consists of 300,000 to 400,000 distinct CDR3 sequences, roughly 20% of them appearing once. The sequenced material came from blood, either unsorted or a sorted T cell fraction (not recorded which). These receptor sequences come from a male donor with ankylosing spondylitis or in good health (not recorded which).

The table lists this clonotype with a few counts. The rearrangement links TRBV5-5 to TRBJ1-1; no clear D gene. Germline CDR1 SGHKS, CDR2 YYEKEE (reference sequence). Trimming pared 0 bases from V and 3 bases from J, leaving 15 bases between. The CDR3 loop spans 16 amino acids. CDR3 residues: CASSLAGSVGYTEAFF. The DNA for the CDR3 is TGTGCCAGCAGCTTGGCTGGTTCGGTCGGATACACTGAAGCTTTCTTT.

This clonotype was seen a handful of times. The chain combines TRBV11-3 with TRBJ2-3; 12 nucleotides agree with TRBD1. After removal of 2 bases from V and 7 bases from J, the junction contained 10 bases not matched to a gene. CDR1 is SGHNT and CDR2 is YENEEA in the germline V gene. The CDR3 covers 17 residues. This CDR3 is CASSLRSRGQGAHTQYF. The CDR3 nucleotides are TGTGCCAGCAGCTTACGTAGCCGGGGACAGGGGGCACATACGCAGTATTTT.

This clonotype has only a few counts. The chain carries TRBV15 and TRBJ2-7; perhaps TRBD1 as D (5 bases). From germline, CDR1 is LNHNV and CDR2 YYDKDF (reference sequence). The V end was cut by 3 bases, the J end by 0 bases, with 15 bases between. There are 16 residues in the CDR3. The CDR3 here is CATSSTPDTHSYEQYF. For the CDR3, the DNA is TGTGCCACCAGCAGTACCCCGGACACACACTCCTACGAGCAGTACTTC.

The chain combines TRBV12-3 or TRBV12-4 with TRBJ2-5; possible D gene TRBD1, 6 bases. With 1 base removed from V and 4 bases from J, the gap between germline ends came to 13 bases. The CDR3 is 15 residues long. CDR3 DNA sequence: TGTGCCAGCAGTTTAGTGGCAGGGGAAGGAGAGACCCAGTACTTC. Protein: CASSLVAGEGETQYF.

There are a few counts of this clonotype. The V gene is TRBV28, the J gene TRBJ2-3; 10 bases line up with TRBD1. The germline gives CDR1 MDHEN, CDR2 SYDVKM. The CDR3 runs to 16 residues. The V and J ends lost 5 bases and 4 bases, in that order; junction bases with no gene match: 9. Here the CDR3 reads CASSVTGQGEADTQYF. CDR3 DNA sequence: TGTGCCAGCAGTGTCACCGGACAGGGGGAGGCAGATACGCAGTATTTT.

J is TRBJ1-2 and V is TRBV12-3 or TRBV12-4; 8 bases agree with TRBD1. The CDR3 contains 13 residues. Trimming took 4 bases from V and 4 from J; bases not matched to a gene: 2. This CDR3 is CASSSTGVYGYTF. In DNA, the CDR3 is TGTGCCAGCAGTTCGACAGGGGTCTATGGCTACACCTTC.

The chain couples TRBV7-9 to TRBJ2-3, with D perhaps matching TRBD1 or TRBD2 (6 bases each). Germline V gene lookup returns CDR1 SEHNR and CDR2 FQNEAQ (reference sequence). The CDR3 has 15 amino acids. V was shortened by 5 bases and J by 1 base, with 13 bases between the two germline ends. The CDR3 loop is CASSASGAGTDTQYF. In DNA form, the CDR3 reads TGTGCCAGCAGCGCCTCGGGGGCAGGCACAGATACGCAGTATTTT. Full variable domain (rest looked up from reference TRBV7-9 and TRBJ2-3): DTGVSQNPRHKITKRGQNVTFRCDPISEHNRLYWYRQTLGQGPEFLTYFQNEAQLEKSRLLSDRFSAERPKGSFSTLEIQRTEQGDSAMYLCASSASGAGTDTQYFGPGTRLTVL.

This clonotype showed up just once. As DNA, the CDR3 is TGCACCTTGCGGTCTAGCGGGAACAACAATGAGCAGTTCTTC. This gives the protein CTLRSSGNNNEQFF. The chain recombines TRBV20-1 with TRBJ2-1; 9 nucleotides match TRBD2. Per germline, CDR1 DFQATT and CDR2 SNEGSKA (reference sequence). The CDR3 consists of 14 residues.

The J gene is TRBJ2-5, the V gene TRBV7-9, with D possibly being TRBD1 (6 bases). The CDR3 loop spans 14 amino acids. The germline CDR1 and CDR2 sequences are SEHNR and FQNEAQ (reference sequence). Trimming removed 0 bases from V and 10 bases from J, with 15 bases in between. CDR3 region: CASSLALGQTSQYF. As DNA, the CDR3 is TGTGCCAGCAGCTTAGCGCTAGGACAGACCAGCCAGTACTTC.

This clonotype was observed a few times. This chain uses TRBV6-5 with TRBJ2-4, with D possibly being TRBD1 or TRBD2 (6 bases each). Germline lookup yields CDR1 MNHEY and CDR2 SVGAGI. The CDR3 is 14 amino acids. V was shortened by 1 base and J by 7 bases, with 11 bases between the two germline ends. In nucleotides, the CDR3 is TGTGCCAGCAGTTACTACATCGGGGGCAACATTCAGTACTTC. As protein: CASSYYIGGNIQYF.

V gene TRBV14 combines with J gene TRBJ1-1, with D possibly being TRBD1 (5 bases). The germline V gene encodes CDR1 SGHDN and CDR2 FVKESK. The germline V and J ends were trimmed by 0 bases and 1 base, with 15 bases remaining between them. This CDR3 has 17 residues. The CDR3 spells CASSQEGGFRWNTEAFF. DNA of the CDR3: TGTGCCAGCAGCCAAGAGGGGGGATTTAGGTGGAACACTGAAGCTTTCTTT. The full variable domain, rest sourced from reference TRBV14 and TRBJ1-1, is EAGVTQFPSHSVIEKGQTVTLRCDPISGHDNLYWYRRVMGKEIKFLLHFVKESKQDESGMPNNRFLAERTGGTYSTLKVQPAELEDSGVYFCASSQEGGFRWNTEAFFGQGTRLTVV.

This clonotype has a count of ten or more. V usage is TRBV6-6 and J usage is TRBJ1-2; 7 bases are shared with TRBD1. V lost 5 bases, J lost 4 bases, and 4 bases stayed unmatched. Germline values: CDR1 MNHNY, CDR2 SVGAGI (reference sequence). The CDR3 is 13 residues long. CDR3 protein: CASSPGTVYGYTF. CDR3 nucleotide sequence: TGTGCCAGCAGTCCCGGGACAGTCTATGGCTACACCTTC.

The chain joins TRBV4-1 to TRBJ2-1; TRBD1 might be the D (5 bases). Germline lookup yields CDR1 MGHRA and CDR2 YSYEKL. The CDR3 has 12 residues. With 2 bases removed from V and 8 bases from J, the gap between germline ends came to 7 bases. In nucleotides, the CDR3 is TGCGCCAGCAGCCAATTCAGGGATGAGCAGTTCTTC. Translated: CASSQFRDEQFF.

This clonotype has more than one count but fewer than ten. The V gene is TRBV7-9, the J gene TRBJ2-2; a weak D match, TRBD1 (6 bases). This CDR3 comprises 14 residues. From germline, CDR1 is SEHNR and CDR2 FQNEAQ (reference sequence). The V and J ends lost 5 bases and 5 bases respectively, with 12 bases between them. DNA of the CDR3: TGTGCCAGCAGCGAAGCCGGGACAACCGGGGAGCTGTTTTTT. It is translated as CASSEAGTTGELFF.

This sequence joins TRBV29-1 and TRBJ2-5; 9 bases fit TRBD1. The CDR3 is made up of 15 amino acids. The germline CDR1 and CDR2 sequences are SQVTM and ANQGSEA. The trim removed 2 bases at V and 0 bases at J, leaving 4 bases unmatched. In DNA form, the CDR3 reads TGCAGCGTTGAATTCTGGGACAGGGACCAAGAGACCCAGTACTTC. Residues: CSVEFWDRDQETQYF.

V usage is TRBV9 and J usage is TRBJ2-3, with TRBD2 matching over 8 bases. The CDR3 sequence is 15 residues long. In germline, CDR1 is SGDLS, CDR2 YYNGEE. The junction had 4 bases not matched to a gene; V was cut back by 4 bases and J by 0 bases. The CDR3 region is CASSPGLASTDTQYF. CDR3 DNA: TGTGCCAGCAGCCCCGGACTAGCTAGCACAGATACGCAGTATTTT.

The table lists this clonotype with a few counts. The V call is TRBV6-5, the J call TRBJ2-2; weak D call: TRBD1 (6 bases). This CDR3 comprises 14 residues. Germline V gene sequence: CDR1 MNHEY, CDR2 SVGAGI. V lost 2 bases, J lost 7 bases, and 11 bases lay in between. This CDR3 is CASSYGTRNGELFF. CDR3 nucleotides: TGTGCCAGCAGTTACGGGACACGAAACGGGGAGCTGTTTTTT.

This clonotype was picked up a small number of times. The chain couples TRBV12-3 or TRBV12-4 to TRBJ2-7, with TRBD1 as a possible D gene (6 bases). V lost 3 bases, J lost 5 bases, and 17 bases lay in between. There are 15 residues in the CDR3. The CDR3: CASSFLGRGSHEQYF. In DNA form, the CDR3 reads TGTGCCAGCAGTTTCCTGGGCAGGGGTTCCCACGAGCAGTACTTC.

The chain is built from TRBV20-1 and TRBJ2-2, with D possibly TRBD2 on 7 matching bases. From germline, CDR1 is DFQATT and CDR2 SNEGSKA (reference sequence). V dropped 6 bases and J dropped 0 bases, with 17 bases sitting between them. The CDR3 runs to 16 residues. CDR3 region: CSARDGGGPNTGELFF. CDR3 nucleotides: TGCAGTGCCAGGGATGGGGGGGGCCCGAACACCGGGGAGCTGTTTTTT.

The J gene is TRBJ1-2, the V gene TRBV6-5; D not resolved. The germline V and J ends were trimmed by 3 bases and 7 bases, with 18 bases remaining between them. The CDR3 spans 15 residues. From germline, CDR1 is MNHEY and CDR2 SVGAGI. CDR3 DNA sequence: TGTGCCAGCAGTTATTCGGCGGACGGCTACTCTGGCTACACCTTC. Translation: CASSYSADGYSGYTF.